This entry describes one TCR beta chain. This clonotype showed up just a few times. Its antigen remains undetermined. No much larger clone is present one base from it, and per-base qualities are unavailable. The protocol used for the library was 5' RACE. Sequenced using an Illumina HiSeq 2500. A second about 7 to 11 cycle PCR used a sample-barcoded 5' primer and a J-beta primer mix. A template-switch 5' adaptor carrying 12 random nucleotides introduced a unique molecular identifier onto each TCR beta cDNA molecule. Each sample yielded at least 2.5 million CDR3-containing paired-end reads. The Mint cDNA synthesis kit, primed by a TRBC-specific oligonucleotide, was used to synthesize first-strand cDNA from all RNA. Following uracil-DNA glycosylase treatment, all cDNA underwent a first 18-cycle PCR with the universal primers M1SS and BC2_uni_R. Concerning the study's data processing: Normalization of each sample was performed by random selection of 1 million high-quality reads, each carrying a distinct molecular identifier. Reads with shared molecular identifiers were discarded instead of being binned into consensus sequences. MiTCR, set to a Q25 quality threshold and the strictest error-elimination algorithm, was used for CDR3 identification, clonotype clustering and error correction. Lower-bound total TCR beta diversity was estimated with a nonparametric unseen species model using Euler transformation. TCRdb reworked the public reads: Q25 trimming with fastp, MiXCR clone assembly, productive beta chains retained. Every CDR3 protein is listed once, alongside the most common genes and DNA of its rows. In this record, the V and J calls reflect TCRdb's handling and not the investigators' own analysis. For this sample the table gives more than 500,000 distinct CDR3 sequences, of which about 25% were detected only once. Jointly, the top ten make up approximately 3.5% of the sample.

The sample is drawn from a study of blood T cells in healthy people across ages (dated by TCRdb to 2014 to 2015). Looking at the study overall: In model experiments, template switching captured about one uniquely barcoded TCR beta cDNA molecule for every two T cells. The donors were split into four age groups: young (average 16 years), middle-aged (over 35), aged (about 62) and long-lived (roughly 88). The study measured age-related changes in TCR beta repertoire diversity using deep sequencing normalized with unique cDNA molecular identifiers. The study analyzed two additional independent replicas of 1 million unique cDNA reads from the same blood draw for two donors, one aged 18 to 29 and one aged 80 or older. What the research found in general, with its limitations: Observed TCR beta diversity per million T cells fell roughly linearly with age, and a significant reduction was already apparent by age approximately 40. Observed TCR beta diversity correlated strongly with the percentage of naive T cells measured by flow cytometry. Total diversity estimates from one million sequenced T cells were considered lower bounds and underestimates. Bulk unsorted PBMC profiling prevented conclusive comparison of naive and antigen-experienced compartments. Compared with the aged group, the long-lived group had more naive CD4+ T cells, fewer expanded clones and increased TCR diversity, a pattern suggesting age selection. Because donor CMV infection status was unknown, age-related changes in expanded clonotypes were potentially confounded.

Compared with germline, V lacks 6 bases and J lacks 5 bases; bases without a gene match: 9. The CDR3 starts with the cysteine, ends with the phenylalanine, and has 14 residues. Only CDR3 DNA is held: 42 bases, read in frame from base 1. CDR1 and CDR2 (SQVTM, ANQGSEA) derive from the germline V gene. The donors were roughly 40 Caucasian individuals from Russia, aged about 6 to 95 years, who were systemically healthy. Each donor gave about 9.7 milliliters of peripheral blood, drawn into EDTA-treated Vacutainer tubes. Ficoll-Paque density-gradient centrifugation was used to isolate PBMCs, with at least 6.5 million obtained per sample. Trizol reagent was used to extract total RNA from the PBMCs, yielding at least 6 micrograms per sample. For every donor, an aliquot of PBMCs went through flow cytometry to measure the percentages of naive CD45RAhigh/CD27high T cells. This sample also belongs to another study, concerning T cells of mothers and their children. Reported in the second study: Nine systemically healthy Caucasian individuals served as donors, namely three mothers together with their six children. cDNA synthesis used all of the extracted RNA, with roughly 1.5 ug of RNA in each 15 ul reaction. In the second PCR, the M1S primer added sample barcodes and 2-4 random nucleotides. Each mother yielded over 9.5 million TCR beta CDR3 reads and each child 2.5 million to 3 million reads. TCR recombination output is similarly shaped by thymic selection in related and unrelated pairs, with a minor effect exerted by inherited differences. Normalized repertoire overlap was always found to be slightly, but never significantly, higher in related mother-child pairs than in unrelated mother-child pairs. With a sensitivity of about 100 clones per million clonotypes, no persistent microchimeric T cell clones were detected. To look for features that set related mother-child pairs apart from unrelated individuals, the researchers ran deep NGS to compare the TCR beta repertoires of mothers and children. On average, the children were approximately 11 +/- 4 years old, while the mothers were approximately 41 +/- 4 years old. After adapters were ligated using NEBNext reagents, the libraries underwent 100+100 nt paired-end sequencing on an Illumina HiSeq 2000. To avoid cross-contamination, the mother libraries and the child libraries were prepared a month apart and sequenced in separate runs. For each donor, between about 500,000 and 2,000,000 distinct TCR beta clonotypes were identified. Naive TCR beta clonotypes were estimated from low-frequency clonotypes matched to each donor's FACS-determined naive share, without sorting.

The chain couples TRBV29-1 to TRBJ2-3; the central 9 bases match TRBD1. Sequenced material: blood. The TCR was taken from a boy between 2 and 10 years old in good health. This receptor has the CDR3 CSVSGTGNRDTQYF. DNA sequence: TGCAGCGTATCCGGGACAGGGAATAGAGATACGCAGTATTTT.